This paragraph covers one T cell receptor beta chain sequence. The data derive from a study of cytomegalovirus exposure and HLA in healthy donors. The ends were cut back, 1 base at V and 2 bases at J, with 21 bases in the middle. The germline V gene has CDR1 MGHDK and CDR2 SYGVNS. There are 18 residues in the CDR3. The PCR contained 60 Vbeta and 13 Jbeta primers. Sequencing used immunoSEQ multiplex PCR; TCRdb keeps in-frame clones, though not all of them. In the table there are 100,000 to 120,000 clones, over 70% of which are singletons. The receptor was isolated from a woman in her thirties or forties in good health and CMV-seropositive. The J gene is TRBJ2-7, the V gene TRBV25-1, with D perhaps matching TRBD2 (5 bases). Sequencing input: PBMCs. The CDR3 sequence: CASSELCNRTRLAYEQYF. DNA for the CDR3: TGTGCCAGCAGTGAATTGTGTAACAGAACTAGGCTTGCCTACGAGCAGTACTTC.